Listed here are 7 T cell receptor beta chains from one sample, sequenced in a study of metastatic and nonmetastatic thyroid tumors. Patients were all untreated before their thyroid surgery. Via MiXCR, TCRdb re-called the PCR reads. In the table there are 25,000 to 40,000 clones, roughly a fifth of which are singletons. The sample consisted of blood. Every receptor here comes from a female donor with papillary thyroid cancer or a benign thyroid nodule (not recorded which). Some clones in this sample may be carry-over from other donors' samples.

This clone was picked up many times. V usage is TRBV12-3 or TRBV12-4 and J usage is TRBJ1-2, with D possibly being TRBD1 (6 bases). V lost 2 bases and J lost 6, with 19 bases in between. CDR3 length: 16 residues. The CDR3 nucleotides are TGTGCCAGCAGTTTATTAGTGAGAACAGGGTGGGATGGCTACACCTTC. Translated, it gives CASSLLVRTGWDGYTF.

The sample holds many counts of this clone. The gene calls are TRBV4-1 and TRBJ1-6; D is unclear. From germline, CDR1 is MGHRA and CDR2 YSYEKL. Trimming left V 3 bases short and J 9 bases short, with 15 bases between. The CDR3 runs to 15 residues. The CDR3: CASSHDGEFGSPLHF. The DNA of the CDR3 is TGCGCCAGCAGCCACGACGGGGAGTTTGGTTCACCCCTCCACTTT.

This clone was seen many times. V and J are TRBV5-1 and TRBJ2-1; D may be TRBD2 (6 bases). Per the germline V gene, CDR1 is SGHRS and CDR2 is YFSETQ. The CDR3 is 16 residues long. With 1 base removed from V and 0 bases from J, the gap between germline ends came to 11 bases. The CDR3 loop reads CASSLRLEGSYNEQFF. In DNA, the CDR3 is TGCGCCAGCAGCTTGAGACTAGAAGGCTCCTACAATGAGCAGTTCTTC.

The rearrangement links TRBV3-1 to TRBJ2-5, with TRBD2 matching 9 bases. Germline V CDR1 and CDR2: LGHDT, YNNKEL (reference sequence). CDR3 length equals 15 residues. Trimming took 1 base from V and 2 from J; bases not matched to a gene: 2. The CDR3 DNA is TGTGCCAGCAGCCAAGGGCGGGAGGGACAAGAGACCCAGTACTTC. Amino acids: CASSQGREGQETQYF.

This clone was observed at least ten times. V and J are TRBV20-1 and TRBJ2-3; 10 bases align to TRBD2. This CDR3 is built from 19 residues. V trimming: 3 bases; J trimming: 0 bases; junction bases outside the gene matches: 15. CDR1 DFQATT and CDR2 SNEGSKA come from the germline V gene (reference sequence). CDR3 sequence (DNA): TGCAGTGCTAGGGGCCCTTTAGCGGGGGGTGCAACTAGCACAGATACGCAGTATTTT. Encoded protein: CSARGPLAGGATSTDTQYF.

This clone was counted many times. The rearrangement joins TRBV12-3 or TRBV12-4 to TRBJ2-7; no clear D gene. Trimming shortened V by 1 base and J by 2 bases, and 6 bases separated the two germline ends. CDR3 length: 13 residues. The CDR3 bases are TGTGCCAGCAGTTTAGGGGAAGCCTACGAGCAGTACTTC. Its protein product is CASSLGEAYEQYF.

The chain combines TRBV6-2 or TRBV6-3 with TRBJ1-2; no reliable D call. This CDR3 spans 12 amino acids. Germline assignment: CDR1 MNHEY and CDR2 SVGEGT. The CDR3 sequence: CTRSPGSYGYTF. CDR3 nucleotides: TGTACCCGCAGCCCCGGGAGTTACGGCTACACCTTC.